Below are 25 T cell receptor beta chains sequenced from a single sample in a study of cytomegalovirus exposure and HLA in healthy donors. It was with 60 Vbeta and 13 Jbeta primers that the PCR ran. TCRdb keeps only in-frame clones here, not all; method: immunoSEQ multiplex PCR. The table shows 100,000 or so clones, with 50% to 65% occurring only once. Sequenced: PBMCs. The receptors derive from a man aged 30 to 45 in good health and CMV-seropositive.

The chain uses TRBV19 and TRBJ2-2, with D possibly being TRBD2 (6 bases). The V end was cut by 6 bases, the J end by 4 bases, with 15 bases between. Germline-derived CDR1 and CDR2 are LNHDA and SQIVND (reference sequence). The CDR3 has 15 residues. The chain's CDR3 is CASSYPGEVTGELFF. For the CDR3, the DNA is TGTGCCAGTAGCTATCCGGGGGAGGTCACCGGGGAGCTGTTTTTT. Looking up the rest from reference TRBV19 and TRBJ2-2 gives the full variable domain: DGGITQSPKYLFRKEGQNVTLSCEQNLNHDAMYWYRQDPGQGLRLIYYSQIVNDFQKGDIAEGYSVSREKKESFPLTVTSAQKNPTAFYLCASSYPGEVTGELFFGEGSRLTVL.

The V and J genes are TRBV25-1 and TRBJ1-2; tentatively, D is TRBD1 (5 bases). Germline V CDR1 and CDR2: MGHDK, SYGVNS. The germline V and J ends were trimmed by 6 bases and 8 bases, with 22 bases remaining between them. This CDR3 is built from 15 residues. CDR3 DNA: TGTGCCAGCAGCACCGATTCAGGGATCTGGAAAGGCTACACCTTC. The encoded protein is CASSTDSGIWKGYTF.

The chain recombines TRBV27 with TRBJ1-2; 10 positions agree with TRBD1. The J segment lost 6 bases and the V segment lost 8 bases, leaving 9 bases of the junction unmatched. The CDR3 contains 14 residues. Looked up from germline, CDR1 is MNHEY and CDR2 is SMNVEV (reference sequence). CDR3 coding DNA: TGTGCCAGCTCCGACAGGGGGCATGCAAATGGCTACACCTTC. It specifies CASSDRGHANGYTF.

This sequence joins TRBV12-5 and TRBJ1-2; D ambiguous. Germline V lookup: CDR1 LGHNT, CDR2 FRNRAP. The CDR3 runs 14 residues. V lost 3 bases and J lost 2, with 10 bases in between. CDR3 in amino acids: CASGLEGTNYGYTF. CDR3 nucleotides: TGTGCTAGTGGTTTAGAGGGAACAAACTATGGCTACACCTTC. Complete variable domain (other parts from reference TRBV12-5 and TRBJ1-2): DARVTQTPRHKVTEMGQEVTMRCQPILGHNTVFWYRQTMMQGLELLAYFRNRAPLDDSGMPKDRFSAEMPDATLATLKIQPSEPRDSAVYFCASGLEGTNYGYTFGSGTRLTVV.

The rearrangement joins TRBV2 to TRBJ1-1; no clear D. From germline, CDR1 is SNHLY and CDR2 FYNNEI. The CDR3 sequence is 11 residues long. V was pared by 8 bases and J by 6 bases, with 10 bases between. CDR3 DNA: TGTGCCAGCGCGGGCTACGCTGAAGCTTTCTTT. Translated, it gives CASAGYAEAFF. The complete variable domain, with remaining parts taken from reference TRBV2 and TRBJ1-1, reads EPEVTQTPSHQVTQMGQEVILRCVPISNHLYFYWYRQILGQKVEFLVSFYNNEISEKSEIFDDQFSVERPDGSNFTLKIRSTKLEDSAMYFCASAGYAEAFFGQGTRLTVV.

The J gene is TRBJ1-1, the V gene TRBV6-6; D unresolved. The CDR3 extends over 13 amino acids. Germline assignment: CDR1 MNHNY and CDR2 SVGAGI (reference sequence). V was shortened by 5 bases and J by 1 base, with 8 bases between the two germline ends. CDR3 loop: CASSPPQNTEAFF. The CDR3 DNA follows: TGTGCCAGCAGTCCTCCACAGAACACTGAAGCTTTCTTT.

A few counts support this clone. This chain links TRBV2 with TRBJ1-2; D gene uncertain. The CDR3 sequence is 14 residues long. Germline CDR1 reads SNHLY; CDR2 reads FYNNEI. Trimming pared 10 bases from V and 6 bases from J, leaving 21 bases between. The CDR3 nucleotides read TGTGCCACTAGACCGGACTGGGAAGATGATGGCTACACCTTC. Its protein product is CATRPDWEDDGYTF.

This clone was observed a few times. CDR3 amino acids: CASSYSLHYGYTF. CDR3 bases: TGTGCCAGCAGTTACAGCCTCCACTATGGCTACACCTTC. The V call is TRBV6-5, the J call TRBJ1-2; no definite D call. CDR3 length: 13 residues. V was cut by 2 bases and J by 3 bases, with 7 bases left in between. CDR1 MNHEY and CDR2 SVGAGI come from the germline V gene.

This clone was recorded once. The V and J genes are TRBV5-6 and TRBJ2-7, with a weak D call TRBD2 (5 bases). V was cut by 1 base and J by 3 bases, with 8 bases left in between. The V gene's germline CDR1 is SGHDT and CDR2 YYEEEE. The CDR3 runs to 13 residues. The CDR3 loop reads CASSLPGFYEQYF. The CDR3 coding sequence is TGTGCCAGCAGCTTGCCGGGATTCTACGAGCAGTACTTC.

The V gene is TRBV11-2, the J gene TRBJ1-1; unclear D gene. Germline CDR1 reads SGHAT; CDR2 reads FQNNGV. The CDR3 has 13 residues. Trimming took 2 bases from V and 3 from J, leaving 7 bases between them. CDR3 sequence reads: CASSLNRDTEAFF. The CDR3 region has the DNA TGTGCCAGCAGCTTAAACCGAGACACTGAAGCTTTCTTT.

The chain is built from TRBV5-5 and TRBJ1-4; tentatively, D is TRBD1 (6 bases). V lost 5 bases and J lost 0, with 11 bases in between. From germline, CDR1 is SGHKS and CDR2 YYEKEE (reference sequence). The CDR3 contains 15 residues. CDR3 DNA sequence: TGTGCCAGCAGATCCGGGACACCAACTAATGAAAAACTGTTTTTT. Translating gives CASRSGTPTNEKLFF.

The rearrangement links TRBV11-3 to TRBJ2-2, with 7 bases matching TRBD2. The germline V gene has CDR1 SGHNT and CDR2 YENEEA. V was clipped by 5 bases and J by 0 bases; unmatched bases: 9. The CDR3 consists of 17 residues. In DNA form, the CDR3 reads TGTGCCAGCAGCGCCTGGATGGGACTATCGAACACCGGGGAGCTGTTTTTT. Protein: CASSAWMGLSNTGELFF.

The chain carries TRBV2 and TRBJ1-2; D is unclear. V lost 4 bases, J lost 4 bases, and 13 bases lay in between. The CDR3 has 14 residues. Germline CDR1 SNHLY, CDR2 FYNNEI. The CDR3 loop is CASSGNSLTYGYTF. The CDR3 DNA sequence: TGTGCCAGCAGTGGTAATAGCTTAACCTATGGCTACACCTTC.

This chain joins TRBV30 and TRBJ2-4, with D possibly matching TRBD2 (5 bases). V lost 0 bases and J 9 bases, leaving 6 bases between the germline ends. In germline, CDR1 is GTSNPN, CDR2 SVGIG (reference sequence). The CDR3 has 11 amino acids. In DNA form, the CDR3 reads TGTGCCTGGAGTGTTCGGGGCATTCAGTACTTC. It encodes CAWSVRGIQYF.

The table lists this clone with a few counts. The rearrangement uses TRBV7-9 and TRBJ1-4, with D perhaps TRBD1 (5 bases). Looked up from germline, CDR1 is SEHNR and CDR2 is FQNEAQ (reference sequence). This CDR3 region has 15 residues. Trimming pared 4 bases from V and 8 bases from J, leaving 17 bases between. CDR3 amino acids: CASSSQGAGREKLFF. The CDR3 coding sequence is TGTGCCAGCAGCTCACAAGGGGCAGGGAGGGAAAAACTGTTTTTT.

CDR3 residues: CASSTREGVPYEQYF. In DNA form, the CDR3 reads TGCGCCAGCAGCACGCGGGAGGGGGTCCCCTACGAGCAGTACTTC. This chain uses TRBV4-1 with TRBJ2-7, with 9 bases fitting TRBD2. The CDR3 has 15 residues. V dropped 5 bases and J dropped 2; count of bases not matched to a gene: 7. Germline V gene sequence: CDR1 MGHRA, CDR2 YSYEKL.

The chain couples TRBV12-5 to TRBJ1-3; D gene ambiguous. V lost 0 bases and J 8 bases, leaving 17 bases between the germline ends. Germline CDR1 LGHNT, CDR2 FRNRAP. There are 16 residues in the CDR3. The CDR3 sequence: CASGLVLGSFDDTIYF. Here the CDR3 DNA reads TGTGCTAGTGGTTTGGTACTTGGTAGCTTTGATGACACCATATATTTT.

CDR3 nucleotides: TGTGCCAGCAGTTACTCAGGGACAGTGAACACTGAAGCTTTCTTT. Translating it yields CASSYSGTVNTEAFF. This chain connects TRBV6-5 to TRBJ1-1; 7 bases map to TRBD1. This CDR3 has 15 amino acids. CDR1 is MNHEY and CDR2 is SVGAGI in the germline V gene. The ends lost 0 bases at V and 0 bases at J; junction bases unmatched: 1.

This clone appeared a few times. V is TRBV11-3 and J is TRBJ2-1; 8 bases are shared with TRBD2. Germline V gene data show CDR1 as SGHNT and CDR2 as YENEEA. The CDR3 is made up of 20 amino acids. V dropped 1 base and J dropped 0; count of bases not matched to a gene: 14. The CDR3 bases are TGTGCCAGCAGCTTAGGGCTAGCGGGCCTCGGGTCTAACTCCTACAATGAGCAGTTCTTC. Protein product: CASSLGLAGLGSNSYNEQFF.

The J gene is TRBJ2-1, the V gene TRBV6-1; 11 nucleotides match TRBD2. Germline V gene sequence: CDR1 MNHNS, CDR2 SASEGT. This CDR3 comprises 18 residues. The V gene end was trimmed by 4 bases and the J gene end by 0 bases; junction bases not matched to a gene: 8. The CDR3 bases are TGTGCCAGCAGTGTCTCTCCTACTAGCGGGGGCTCCTACAATGAGCAGTTCTTC. Translation gives CASSVSPTSGGSYNEQFF.

V and J are TRBV5-4 and TRBJ2-1; unclear D gene. The CDR3 has 15 residues. Germline assignment: CDR1 SGHNT and CDR2 YYREEE (reference sequence). Trimming took 5 bases from V and 0 from J, leaving 12 bases between them. CDR3 bases: TGTGCCAGCAGGACCGACTCTCCCTCCTACAATGAGCAGTTCTTC. Translating it yields CASRTDSPSYNEQFF.

The J gene is TRBJ1-3, the V gene TRBV7-9; weak D call: TRBD1 (6 bases). V was pared by 3 bases and J by 3 bases, with 12 bases between. This CDR3 comprises 15 residues. The germline V gene encodes CDR1 SEHNR and CDR2 FQNEAQ (reference sequence). In DNA form, the CDR3 reads TGTGCCAGCAGCTTTCTCCGGGACAATGGAAACACCATATATTTT. Protein sequence: CASSFLRDNGNTIYF. The variable domain in full, with the rest retrieved from reference TRBV7-9 and TRBJ1-3, is DTGVSQNPRHKITKRGQNVTFRCDPISEHNRLYWYRQTLGQGPEFLTYFQNEAQLEKSRLLSDRFSAERPKGSFSTLEIQRTEQGDSAMYLCASSFLRDNGNTIYFGEGSWLTVV.

The V gene is TRBV6-1, the J gene TRBJ2-7, with 8 positions matching TRBD1. Germline V gene sequence: CDR1 MNHNS, CDR2 SASEGT. CDR3 length: 14 amino acids. Unmatched junction bases numbered 4, after V lost 4 bases and J lost 2 bases. In nucleotides, the CDR3 is TGTGCCAGCAGTGGCAGGGGGCCCCCCTACGAGCAGTACTTC. Translating it yields CASSGRGPPYEQYF.

This clone was seen a single time. The genes are TRBV27 and TRBJ2-7; a weak D match, TRBD1 (6 bases). This CDR3 is built from 14 residues. Trimming removed 10 bases at V and 5 bases at J, with 21 bases between. Germline-derived CDR1 and CDR2 are MNHEY and SMNVEV (reference sequence). The CDR3 reads CATGLRGKGNEQYF. The CDR3 DNA follows: TGTGCCACCGGACTCAGGGGTAAGGGCAACGAGCAGTACTTC.

The genes are TRBV12-5 and TRBJ1-5, with D possibly matching TRBD1 (5 bases). Per germline, CDR1 LGHNT and CDR2 FRNRAP. V gave up 2 bases and J gave up 7 bases, with 9 bases separating them. This CDR3 contains 13 residues. CDR3 DNA sequence: TGTGCTAGTGGTTTGTCCCGGGGGCAGCCCCAGCATTTT. Protein: CASGLSRGQPQHF.